This T cell receptor beta chain was retrieved from a study of blood T cell repertoires in COVID-19. Libraries were prepared by immunoSEQ multiplex PCR; TCRdb keeps only in-frame clonotypes and omits some of them. The table records under 250,000 clones, roughly 80% of them present only once. This TCR derives from a woman between 18 and 29 years old with acute or convalescent COVID-19. Source material: peripheral blood.

The CDR3 DNA is TGTGCCAGCAGCCGAGTGACCTACGAGCAGTACTTC. Its translation: CASSRVTYEQYF. The rearrangement joins TRBV7-9 to TRBJ2-7, with D uncertain. Germline lookup yields CDR1 SEHNR and CDR2 FQNEAQ (reference sequence). CDR3 length equals 12 residues. Trimming shortened V by 5 bases and J by 2 bases, and 7 bases separated the two germline ends.